Below, 8 T cell receptor beta chains from the same sample are listed, as sequenced in a study of blood T cell repertoires in COVID-19. Measured with immunoSEQ multiplex PCR; TCRdb has only the in-frame clones, and not every one. Of 200,000 to 250,000 clones in the sample, 87% are singletons; the top ten hold approximately 2.4%. The source material was PBMCs or T cells enriched from blood (not recorded which). The receptor source for this set is a woman aged 25 to 39 with acute COVID-19.

A remark on this clone: The sample holds other DNA sequences that translate to the same CDR3. The genes are TRBV28 and TRBJ1-5; perhaps TRBD1 as D (5 bases). The CDR3 has 12 residues. V lost 8 bases to trimming and J lost 6 bases, with 11 bases between them. CDR1 and CDR2 (germline): MDHEN, SYDVKM. CDR3 in amino acids: CASRQGGQPQHF. CDR3 DNA: TGTGCCAGCCGCCAGGGAGGTCAGCCCCAGCATTTT.

This chain uses TRBV5-1 with TRBJ1-3; 8 bases are shared with TRBD1. Germline values: CDR1 SGHRS, CDR2 YFSETQ. The CDR3 is 16 amino acids. Germline trimming cut 4 bases from V and 0 bases from J; bases unmatched to any gene: 6. The CDR3 DNA is TGCGCCAGCAGCCTGGGACAGGCCCTCTCTGGAAACACCATATATTTT. It encodes CASSLGQALSGNTIYF.

The rearrangement joins TRBV30 to TRBJ1-2; TRBD1 might be the D (6 bases). The CDR3 is 15 amino acids. V shed 0 bases and J shed 4 bases, with 15 bases lying between them. Looked up from germline, CDR1 is GTSNPN and CDR2 is SVGIG (reference sequence). CDR3 DNA sequence: TGTGCCTGGAGTGTAGGGCTGGGGGGGCTCTATGGCTACACCTTC. Translated: CAWSVGLGGLYGYTF. Filled out from reference TRBV30 and TRBJ1-2, the complete variable domain reads SQTIHQWPATLVQPVGSPLSLECTVEGTSNPNLYWYRQAAGRGLQLLFYSVGIGQISSEVPQNLSASRPQDRQFILSSKKLLLSDSGFYLCAWSVGLGGLYGYTFGSGTRLTVV.

The rearrangement uses TRBV4-1 and TRBJ1-1, with a tentative D call TRBD1 (5 bases). CDR3 length: 13 residues. CDR1 and CDR2 (germline): MGHRA, YSYEKL. The V end was cut by 8 bases, the J end by 1 base, with 11 bases between. Here the CDR3 reads CASQGTRNTEAFF. As DNA, the CDR3 is TGCGCCAGCCAGGGCACAAGGAACACTGAAGCTTTCTTT.

This chain connects TRBV27 to TRBJ1-4; maybe TRBD1 (5 bases). Germline loops: CDR1 MNHEY, CDR2 SMNVEV (reference sequence). This CDR3 has 13 amino acids. With 5 bases removed from V and 12 bases from J, the gap between germline ends came to 16 bases. CDR3 sequence: CASSPTGGVELFF. The CDR3, as DNA: TGTGCCAGCAGTCCCACCGGGGGGGTAGAACTGTTTTTT.

CDR3 DNA: TGCGCCAGCAGCTTGGCCCAGAACACTGAAGCTTTCTTT. This gives the protein CASSLAQNTEAFF. This rearrangement joins TRBV5-1 to TRBJ1-1; D gene ambiguous. The V end lost 0 bases, the J end lost 1 base, and 4 bases lay between the germline ends. CDR1 SGHRS and CDR2 YFSETQ come from the germline V gene. This CDR3 is built from 13 residues.

The rearrangement uses TRBV5-1 and TRBJ1-2; a weak D match, TRBD1 (6 bases). Trimming shortened V by 4 bases and J by 6 bases, and 10 bases separated the two germline ends. This CDR3 contains 12 residues. CDR1 is SGHRS, CDR2 YFSETQ, per germline. The CDR3 is CASSPNRDGYTF. CDR3 in DNA: TGCGCCAGCAGCCCTAACAGGGATGGCTACACCTTC.

On this clone: A junction end diverges from the germline sequence, so it may reflect a read error. J is TRBJ2-7 and V is TRBV5-1, with a tentative D call TRBD1 (6 bases). The germline CDR1 and CDR2 sequences are SGHRS and YFSETQ. CDR3 length: 12 amino acids. This CDR3 reads CASSVPGQSLDF. DNA of the CDR3: TGCGCCAGCAGCGTACCGGGACAATCATTGGACTTC.